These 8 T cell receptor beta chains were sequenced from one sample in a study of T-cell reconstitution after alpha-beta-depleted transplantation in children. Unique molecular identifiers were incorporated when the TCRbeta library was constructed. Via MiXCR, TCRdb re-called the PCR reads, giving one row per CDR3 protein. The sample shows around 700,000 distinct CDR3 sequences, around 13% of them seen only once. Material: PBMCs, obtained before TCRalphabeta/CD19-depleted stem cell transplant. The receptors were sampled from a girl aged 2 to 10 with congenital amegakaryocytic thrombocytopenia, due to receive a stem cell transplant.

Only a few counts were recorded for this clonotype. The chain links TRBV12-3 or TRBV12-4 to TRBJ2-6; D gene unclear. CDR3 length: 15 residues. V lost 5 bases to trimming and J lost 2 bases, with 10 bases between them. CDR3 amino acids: CASSPTVTGANVLTF. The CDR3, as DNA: TGTGCCAGCAGTCCGACGGTGACTGGGGCCAACGTCCTGACTTTC.

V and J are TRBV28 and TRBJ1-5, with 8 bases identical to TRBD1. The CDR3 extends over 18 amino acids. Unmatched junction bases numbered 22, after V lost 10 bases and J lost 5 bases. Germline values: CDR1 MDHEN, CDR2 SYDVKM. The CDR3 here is CATSRGWQGAKVDQPQHF. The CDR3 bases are TGTGCCACTTCTCGGGGGTGGCAGGGGGCAAAGGTAGATCAGCCCCAGCATTTT.

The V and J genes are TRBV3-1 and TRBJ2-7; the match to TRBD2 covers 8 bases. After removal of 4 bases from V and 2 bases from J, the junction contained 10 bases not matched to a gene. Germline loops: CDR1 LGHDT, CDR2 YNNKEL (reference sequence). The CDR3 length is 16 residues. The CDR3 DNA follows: TGTGCCAGCAGCCGACAGATGGGTAGCGGGACCTACGAGCAGTACTTC. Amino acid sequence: CASSRQMGSGTYEQYF.

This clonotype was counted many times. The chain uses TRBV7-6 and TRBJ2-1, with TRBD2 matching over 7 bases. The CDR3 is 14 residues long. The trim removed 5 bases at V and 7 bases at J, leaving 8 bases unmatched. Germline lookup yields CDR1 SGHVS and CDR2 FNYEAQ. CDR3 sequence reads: CASSLGEGLNEQFF. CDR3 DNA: TGTGCCAGCAGCCTCGGGGAGGGGTTAAATGAGCAGTTCTTC.

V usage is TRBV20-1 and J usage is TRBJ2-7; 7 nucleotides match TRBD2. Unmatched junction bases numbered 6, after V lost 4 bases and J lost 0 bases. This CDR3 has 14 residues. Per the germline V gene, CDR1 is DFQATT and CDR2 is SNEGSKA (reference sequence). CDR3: CSAKDGTNSYEQYF. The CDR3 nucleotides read TGCAGTGCTAAAGATGGGACTAACTCCTACGAGCAGTACTTC.

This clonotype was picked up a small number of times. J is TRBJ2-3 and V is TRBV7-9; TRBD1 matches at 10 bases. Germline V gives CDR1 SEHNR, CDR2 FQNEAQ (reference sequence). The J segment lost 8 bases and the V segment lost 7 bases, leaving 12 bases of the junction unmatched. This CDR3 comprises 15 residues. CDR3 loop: CASIQPRTGGGTQYF. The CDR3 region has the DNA TGTGCCAGCATCCAACCCCGGACAGGGGGAGGTACGCAGTATTTT.

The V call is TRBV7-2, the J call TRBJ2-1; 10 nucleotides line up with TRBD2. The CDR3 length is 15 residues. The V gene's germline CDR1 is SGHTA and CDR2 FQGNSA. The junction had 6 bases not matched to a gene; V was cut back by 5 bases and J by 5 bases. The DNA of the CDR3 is TGTGCCAGCAGCACCTGGACTAGCGGAAACAATGAGCAGTTCTTC. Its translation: CASSTWTSGNNEQFF.

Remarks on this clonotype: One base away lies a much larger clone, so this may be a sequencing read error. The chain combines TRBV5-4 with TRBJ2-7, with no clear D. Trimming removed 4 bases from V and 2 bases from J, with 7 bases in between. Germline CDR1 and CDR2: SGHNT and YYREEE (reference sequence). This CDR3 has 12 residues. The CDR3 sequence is CASSRPPYEQYF. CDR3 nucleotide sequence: TGTGCCAGCAGCCGCCCGCCCTACGAGCAGTACTTC. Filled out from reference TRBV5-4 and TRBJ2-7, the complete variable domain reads ETGVTQSPTHLIKTRGQQVTLRCSSQSGHNTVSWYQQALGQGPQFIFQYYREEENGRGNFPPRFSGLQFPNYSSELNVNALELDDSALYLCASSRPPYEQYFGPGTRLTVT.